This T cell receptor beta chain was documented in a study of radiotherapy plus CTLA-4 blockade in lung cancer. Overall study results and limits: Best predicting response, reportedly, were early blood T cell clone dynamics, with interferon-beta.

Concerning this clone itself: As yet, its antigen is unknown.

Trimming removed 5 bases from V and 2 bases from J; junction bases left unmatched: 7. The germline gives CDR1 LNHNV, CDR2 YYDKDF (reference sequence). This CDR3 is built from 16 residues. People whose metastatic non-small-cell lung cancer was chemo-refractory got focal radiation along with CTLA-4 blockade by ipilimumab. This table comes from immunoSEQ multiplex PCR, and its TCRdb copy is limited to in-frame clones, with some not included. The table records around 100,000 clones, 81% of them present only once. This specimen was peripheral blood, taken from a patient treated with radiotherapy plus ipilimumab. The rearrangement joins TRBV15 to TRBJ2-3, with 10 bases that match TRBD2. This TCR derives from a human donor with non-small cell lung cancer that progressed on radiotherapy plus ipilimumab. Some clones in this sample may be carry-over from other donors' samples. DNA of the CDR3: TGTGCCACCAGCTACGGGACTAGCGACCTCACAGATACGCAGTATTTT. Its translation: CATSYGTSDLTDTQYF.